This T cell receptor beta chain was sequenced in a study of cytomegalovirus exposure and HLA in healthy donors. Remarks on this clone: Its antigen is unknown.

Study outcomes and limitations: Rates of TCR association differed by HLA locus in a later analysis, with DRB1 highest and HLA-C lowest. Researchers catalogued approximately 170 TCR beta chains as cytomegalovirus-associated. Analysis performed later showed TCR beta chains linked to HLA being more clonally expanded than equally common others.

The PCR used 60 Vbeta and 13 Jbeta primers. Here immunoSEQ multiplex PCR was the method, and the copy in TCRdb shows in-frame clones only, minus some. The data show about 150,000 clones, 82% seen once. CDR3 length equals 15 residues. CDR1 is MGHRA, CDR2 YSYEKL, per germline. J lost 0 bases, V lost 8 bases, and 9 bases had no gene match. This sequence joins TRBV4-1 and TRBJ2-7, with 8 bases that match TRBD1. The sequence was collected from a woman between 45 and 60 years old in good health and CMV-seropositive. Sequenced sample: PBMCs. The CDR3 loop reads CASSQTGVGSYEQYF. CDR3 in DNA: TGCGCCAGCTCCCAGACAGGGGTGGGCTCCTACGAGCAGTACTTC.